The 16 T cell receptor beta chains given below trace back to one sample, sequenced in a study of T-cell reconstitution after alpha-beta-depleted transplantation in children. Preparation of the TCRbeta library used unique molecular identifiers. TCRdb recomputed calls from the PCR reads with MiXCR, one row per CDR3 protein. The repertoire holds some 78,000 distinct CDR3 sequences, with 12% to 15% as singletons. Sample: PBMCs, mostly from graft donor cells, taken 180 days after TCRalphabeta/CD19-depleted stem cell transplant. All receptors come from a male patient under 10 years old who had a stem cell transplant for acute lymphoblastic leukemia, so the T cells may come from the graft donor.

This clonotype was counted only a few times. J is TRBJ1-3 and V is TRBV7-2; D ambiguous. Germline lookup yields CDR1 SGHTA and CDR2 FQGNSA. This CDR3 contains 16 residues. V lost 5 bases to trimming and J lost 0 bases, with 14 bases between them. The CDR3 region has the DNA TGTGCCAGCAGCCCCTGGTATCCGCACTCTGGAAACACCATATATTTT. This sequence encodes CASSPWYPHSGNTIYF.

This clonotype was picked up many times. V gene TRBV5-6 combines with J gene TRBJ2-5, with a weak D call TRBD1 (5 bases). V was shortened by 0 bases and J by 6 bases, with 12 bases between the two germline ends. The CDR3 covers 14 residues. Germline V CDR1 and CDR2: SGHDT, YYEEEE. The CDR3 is CASSLVAQAKTQYF. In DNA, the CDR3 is TGTGCCAGCAGCTTGGTGGCACAGGCGAAGACCCAGTACTTC.

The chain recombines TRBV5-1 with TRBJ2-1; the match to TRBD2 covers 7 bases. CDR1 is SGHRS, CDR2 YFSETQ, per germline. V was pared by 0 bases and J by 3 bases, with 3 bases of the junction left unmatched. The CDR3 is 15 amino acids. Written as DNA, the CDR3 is TGCGCCAGCAGCTTGGCTAGCGGCTACTACAATGAGCAGTTCTTC. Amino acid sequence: CASSLASGYYNEQFF. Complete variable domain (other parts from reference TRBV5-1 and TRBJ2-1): KAGVTQTPRYLIKTRGQQVTLSCSPISGHRSVSWYQQTPGQGLQFLFEYFSETQRNKGNFPGRFSGRQFSNSRSEMNVSTLELGDSALYLCASSLASGYYNEQFFGPGTRLTVL.

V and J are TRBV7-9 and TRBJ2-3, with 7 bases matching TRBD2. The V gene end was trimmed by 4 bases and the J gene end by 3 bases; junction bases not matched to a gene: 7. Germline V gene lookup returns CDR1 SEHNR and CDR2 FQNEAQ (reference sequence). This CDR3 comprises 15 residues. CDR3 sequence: CASSSPGGRTDTQYF. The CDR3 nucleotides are TGTGCCAGCAGCTCCCCGGGCGGGAGAACAGATACGCAGTATTTT.

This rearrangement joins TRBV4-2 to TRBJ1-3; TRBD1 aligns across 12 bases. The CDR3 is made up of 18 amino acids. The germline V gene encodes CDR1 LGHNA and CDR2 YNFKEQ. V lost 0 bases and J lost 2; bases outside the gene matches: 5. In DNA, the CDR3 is TGTGCCAGCAGCCAAGATAGGGACAGGGGGCGAGCTGGAAACACCATATATTTT. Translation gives CASSQDRDRGRAGNTIYF.

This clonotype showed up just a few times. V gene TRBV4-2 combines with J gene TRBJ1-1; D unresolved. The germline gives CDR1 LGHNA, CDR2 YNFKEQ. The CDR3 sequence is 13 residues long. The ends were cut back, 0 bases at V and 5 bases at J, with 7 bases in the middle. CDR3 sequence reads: CASSQDTVTEAFF. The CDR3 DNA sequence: TGTGCCAGCAGCCAAGATACCGTAACTGAAGCTTTCTTT.

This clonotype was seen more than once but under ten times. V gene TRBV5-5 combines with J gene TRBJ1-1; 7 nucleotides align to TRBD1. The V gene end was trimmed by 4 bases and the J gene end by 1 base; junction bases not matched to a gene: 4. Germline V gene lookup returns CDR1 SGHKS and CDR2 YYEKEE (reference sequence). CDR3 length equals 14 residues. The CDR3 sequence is CASSGGTENTEAFF. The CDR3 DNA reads TGTGCCAGCAGCGGGGGGACAGAGAACACTGAAGCTTTCTTT.

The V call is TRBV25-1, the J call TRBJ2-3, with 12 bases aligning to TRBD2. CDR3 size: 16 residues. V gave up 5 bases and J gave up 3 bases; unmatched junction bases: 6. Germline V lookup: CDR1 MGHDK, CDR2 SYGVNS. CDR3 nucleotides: TGTGCCAGCAGTTGGACTAGCGGGGTAACTACAGATACGCAGTATTTT. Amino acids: CASSWTSGVTTDTQYF.

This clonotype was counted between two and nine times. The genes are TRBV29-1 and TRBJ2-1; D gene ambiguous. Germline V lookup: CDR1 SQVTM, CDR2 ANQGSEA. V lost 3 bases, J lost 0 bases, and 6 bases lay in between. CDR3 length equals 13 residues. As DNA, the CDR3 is TGCAGCGTTGACCAGAGCTCCTACAATGAGCAGTTCTTC. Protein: CSVDQSSYNEQFF.

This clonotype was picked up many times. CDR3 in amino acids: CASSPRVLNTGELFF. CDR3 DNA: TGTGCCAGCAGCCCCCGGGTATTGAACACCGGGGAGCTGTTTTTT. The chain recombines TRBV7-6 with TRBJ2-2; no definite D call. Germline lookup yields CDR1 SGHVS and CDR2 FNYEAQ. The CDR3 spans 15 residues. Trimming stripped 5 bases from V and 1 base from J, with 11 bases between.

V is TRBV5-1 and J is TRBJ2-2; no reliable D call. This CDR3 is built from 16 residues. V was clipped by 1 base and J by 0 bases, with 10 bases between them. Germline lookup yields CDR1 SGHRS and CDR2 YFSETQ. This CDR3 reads CASSLRAGTNTGELFF. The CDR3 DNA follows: TGCGCCAGCAGCTTGAGGGCAGGAACGAACACCGGGGAGCTGTTTTTT. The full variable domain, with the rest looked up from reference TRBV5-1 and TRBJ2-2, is KAGVTQTPRYLIKTRGQQVTLSCSPISGHRSVSWYQQTPGQGLQFLFEYFSETQRNKGNFPGRFSGRQFSNSRSEMNVSTLELGDSALYLCASSLRAGTNTGELFFGEGSRLTVL.

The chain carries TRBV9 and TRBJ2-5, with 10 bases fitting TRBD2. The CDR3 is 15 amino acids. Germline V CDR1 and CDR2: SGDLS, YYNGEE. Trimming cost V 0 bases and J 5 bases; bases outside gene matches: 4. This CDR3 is CASSVASGSTETQYF. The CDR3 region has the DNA TGTGCCAGCAGCGTAGCTAGCGGGAGTACCGAGACCCAGTACTTC.

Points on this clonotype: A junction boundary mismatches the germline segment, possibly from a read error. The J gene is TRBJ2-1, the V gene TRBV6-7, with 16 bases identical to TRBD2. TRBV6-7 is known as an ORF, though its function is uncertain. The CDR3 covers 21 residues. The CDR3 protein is CATSSRSIGTSGRAEYNEQFF. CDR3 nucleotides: TGTGCCACCAGTTCCCGAAGTATCGGGACTAGCGGGAGGGCCGAGTACAATGAGCAGTTCTTC.

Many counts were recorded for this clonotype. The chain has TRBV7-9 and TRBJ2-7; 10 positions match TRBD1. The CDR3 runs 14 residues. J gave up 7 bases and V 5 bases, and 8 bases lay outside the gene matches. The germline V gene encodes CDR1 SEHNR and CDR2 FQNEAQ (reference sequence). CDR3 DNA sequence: TGTGCCAGCAGCCTGGACAGGGGGGTGGAGGAGCAGTACTTC. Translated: CASSLDRGVEEQYF.

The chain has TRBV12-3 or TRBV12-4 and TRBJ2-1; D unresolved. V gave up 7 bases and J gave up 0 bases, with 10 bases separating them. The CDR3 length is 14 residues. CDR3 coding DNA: TGTGCCAGCACTCTTCATAGCTCCTACAATGAGCAGTTCTTC. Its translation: CASTLHSSYNEQFF.

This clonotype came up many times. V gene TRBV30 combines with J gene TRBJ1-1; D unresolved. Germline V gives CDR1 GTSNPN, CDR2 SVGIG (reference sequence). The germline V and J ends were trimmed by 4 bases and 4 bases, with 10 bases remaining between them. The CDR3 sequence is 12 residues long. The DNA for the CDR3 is TGTGCCTGGACTAGAGGTTTCACTGAAGCTTTCTTT. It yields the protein CAWTRGFTEAFF. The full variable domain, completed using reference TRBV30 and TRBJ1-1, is SQTIHQWPATLVQPVGSPLSLECTVEGTSNPNLYWYRQAAGRGLQLLFYSVGIGQISSEVPQNLSASRPQDRQFILSSKKLLLSDSGFYLCAWTRGFTEAFFGQGTRLTVV.